The table lists the clone carrying this TCR beta chain with a count of one. These data originate in a study of tumor T cells in aggressive B-cell lymphoma. V gave up 7 bases and J gave up 0 bases, with 9 bases separating them. The CDR3 consists of 13 residues. Germline V gene data show CDR1 as SQVTM and CDR2 as ANQGSEA. Generated by immunoSEQ multiplex PCR, the TCRdb table keeps only in-frame clones and is missing some. The repertoire holds roughly 1,300 clones, with about 92% as singletons. The specimen was tumor tissue. The genes are TRBV29-1 and TRBJ2-2; TRBD1 might be the D (5 bases). The sequence was obtained from an adult with diffuse large B cell lymphoma. CDR3 amino acids: CSAQGSNTGELFF. The DNA of the CDR3 is TGCAGCGCCCAGGGTTCGAACACCGGGGAGCTGTTTTTT.